The sequence of this T cell receptor (beta chain) was determined in a study of beta chain features in type 1 diabetes. Study results and caveats: Moderately but significantly shorter TCRB CDR3s were found in Type 1 diabetes patients in all four CD4+ subsets.

Sequencing targeted expressed TCRB transcripts, as all isolated RNA had been reverse transcribed. Profiled with immunoSEQ multiplex PCR; TCRdb holds only in-frame clones, not every one. The table includes roughly 220,000 clones, approximately 16% detected once. V dropped 2 bases and J dropped 7 bases, with 9 bases sitting between them. The CDR3 loop spans 13 amino acids. Looked up from germline, CDR1 is GTSNPN and CDR2 is SVGIG (reference sequence). In regard to this clone: Its target is not known.

The sequenced material came from naive CD4+ T cells from blood. This TCR was recovered from a man aged 25 to 45 with type 1 diabetes. This chain joins TRBV30 and TRBJ1-6; the D is unclear. The CDR3 DNA is TGTGCCTGGAGTACGGGAGGGAATTCACCCCTCCACTTT. Amino acid sequence: CAWSTGGNSPLHF.